Listed below are T cell receptor beta chains from one sample, sequenced in a study of T cell responses to AZD1222 COVID-19 vaccine. Profiling relied on immunoSEQ multiplex PCR, and the TCRdb table lists in-frame clones only, not all of them. The repertoire holds 100,000 or so clones, with 70% to 90% as singletons. The input for sequencing was peripheral blood, taken 28 days after the second AZD1222 dose. The receptors originated from an adult who received the AZD1222 COVID-19 vaccine. CDR3s include the opening cysteine and the closing phenylalanine or tryptophan. The order of the fields is clone size, V gene, J gene, D gene, CDR3 protein, CDR3 DNA. The D gene is left open where the match is weak. The size entry is marked missing in some rows and otherwise reads once, few, many or a size class.

abundance: NA
v_gene: TRBV29-1
j_gene: TRBJ2-7
d_gene: NA
CDR3aa: CSVAREMDREQYF
CDR3nt: TGCAGCGTTGCAAGGGAAATGGATCGAGAGCAGTACTTC

abundance: NA
v_gene: TRBV5-1
j_gene: TRBJ1-1
d_gene: TRBD1
CDR3aa: CASRETGIFTEAFF
CDR3nt: TGCGCCAGCAGAGAGACAGGGATCTTCACTGAAGCTTTCTTT

abundance: NA
v_gene: TRBV7-6
j_gene: TRBJ2-5
d_gene: NA
CDR3aa: CASSLGDRRGIGETQYF
CDR3nt: TGTGCCAGCAGCTTAGGGGATCGGCGGGGAATAGGAGAGACCCAGTACTTC

abundance: NA
v_gene: TRBV28
j_gene: TRBJ1-1
d_gene: NA
CDR3aa: CAESDHMNTEAFF
CDR3nt: TGTGCCGAATCGGATCACATGAACACTGAAGCTTTCTTT

abundance: NA
v_gene: TRBV6-2/TRBV6-3
j_gene: TRBJ2-1
d_gene: TRBD2
CDR3aa: CASSVFTSGRTNEQFF
CDR3nt: TGTGCCAGCAGCGTATTTACTAGCGGGAGAACCAATGAGCAGTTCTTC

abundance: NA
v_gene: TRBV5-1
j_gene: TRBJ2-3
d_gene: TRBD1
CDR3aa: CASSSGQASTDTQYF
CDR3nt: TGCGCCAGCAGCTCGGGACAGGCTAGCACAGATACGCAGTATTTT

abundance: NA
v_gene: TRBV7-9
j_gene: TRBJ2-3
d_gene: TRBD2
CDR3aa: CANEGLAGVIDHRDTQYF
CDR3nt: TGTGCCAATGAGGGACTAGCGGGAGTCATCGATCACCGAGATACGCAGTATTTT

abundance: NA
v_gene: TRBV24-1
j_gene: TRBJ2-2
d_gene: TRBD1
CDR3aa: CATSDRDRGDTGELFF
CDR3nt: TGTGCCACCAGTGACCGAGACAGGGGTGACACCGGGGAGCTGTTTTTT

abundance: NA
v_gene: TRBV30
j_gene: TRBJ2-2
d_gene: NA
CDR3aa: CAWSGEGGTGELFF
CDR3nt: TGTGCCTGGAGTGGTGAAGGGGGCACCGGGGAGCTGTTTTTT

abundance: NA
v_gene: TRBV28
j_gene: TRBJ2-2
d_gene: NA
CDR3aa: CASRTHYGGTNTGELFF
CDR3nt: TGTGCCAGCCGGACTCATTATGGGGGAACGAACACCGGGGAGCTGTTTTTT

abundance: NA
v_gene: TRBV28
j_gene: TRBJ1-2
d_gene: NA
CDR3aa: CASSPIFLYSWGNYGYTF
CDR3nt: TGTGCCAGCAGTCCGATATTCCTTTATTCCTGGGGGAACTATGGCTACACCTTC

abundance: NA
v_gene: TRBV5-6
j_gene: TRBJ1-5
d_gene: TRBD1
CDR3aa: CASSLATGTEEYNQPQHF
CDR3nt: TGTGCCAGCAGCTTGGCTACGGGGACAGAGGAATACAATCAGCCCCAGCATTTT

abundance: few
v_gene: TRBV27
j_gene: TRBJ2-1
d_gene: TRBD2
CDR3aa: CASSLSSRTSGINEQFF
CDR3nt: TGTGCCAGCAGTTTATCCTCCCGGACTAGCGGGATAAATGAGCAGTTCTTC

abundance: NA
v_gene: TRBV28
j_gene: TRBJ1-4
d_gene: NA
CDR3aa: CASSDFNEKLFF
CDR3nt: TGTGCCAGCAGTGACTTTAATGAAAAACTGTTTTTT

abundance: few
v_gene: TRBV7-2
j_gene: TRBJ1-5
d_gene: TRBD1
CDR3aa: CASSLQGASNQPQHF
CDR3nt: TGTGCCAGCAGCTTACAGGGGGCAAGCAATCAGCCCCAGCATTTT

abundance: NA
v_gene: TRBV5-1
j_gene: TRBJ2-3
d_gene: NA
CDR3aa: CASSSGSTDTQYF
CDR3nt: TGCGCCAGCAGCTCGGGAAGCACAGATACGCAGTATTTT

abundance: NA
v_gene: TRBV9
j_gene: TRBJ2-3
d_gene: NA
CDR3aa: CASSVADTQYF
CDR3nt: TGTGCCAGCAGCGTAGCCGATACGCAGTATTTT